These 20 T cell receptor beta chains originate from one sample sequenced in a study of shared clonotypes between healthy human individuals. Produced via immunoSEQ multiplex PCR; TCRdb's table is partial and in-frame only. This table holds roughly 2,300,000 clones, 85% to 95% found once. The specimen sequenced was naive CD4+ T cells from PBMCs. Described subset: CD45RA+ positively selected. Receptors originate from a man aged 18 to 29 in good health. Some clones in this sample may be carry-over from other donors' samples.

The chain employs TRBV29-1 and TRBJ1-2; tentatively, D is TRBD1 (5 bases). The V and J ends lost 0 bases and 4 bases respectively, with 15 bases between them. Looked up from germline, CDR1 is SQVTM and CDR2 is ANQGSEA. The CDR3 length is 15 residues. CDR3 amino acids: CSVEDRTGTTYGYTF. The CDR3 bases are TGCAGCGTTGAAGATCGTACGGGGACCACCTATGGCTACACCTTC.

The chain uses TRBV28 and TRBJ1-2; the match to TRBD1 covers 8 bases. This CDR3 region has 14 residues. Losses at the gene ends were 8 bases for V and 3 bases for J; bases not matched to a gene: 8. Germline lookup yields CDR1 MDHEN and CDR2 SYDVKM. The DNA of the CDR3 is TGTGCCAGCGCCGGGACAGGTGAACACTATGGCTACACCTTC. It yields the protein CASAGTGEHYGYTF.

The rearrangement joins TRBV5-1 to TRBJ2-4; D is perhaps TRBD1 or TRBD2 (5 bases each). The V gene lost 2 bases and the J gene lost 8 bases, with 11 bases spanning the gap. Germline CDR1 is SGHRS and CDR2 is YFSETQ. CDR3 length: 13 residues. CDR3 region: CASSLRLGDIQYF. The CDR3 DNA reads TGCGCCAGCAGCTTACGGCTGGGGGACATTCAGTACTTC.

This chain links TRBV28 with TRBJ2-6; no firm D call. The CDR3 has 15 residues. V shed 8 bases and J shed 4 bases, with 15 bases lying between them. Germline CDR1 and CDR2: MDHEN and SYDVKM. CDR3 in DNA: TGTGCCAGCGTACCGGCCCCGAGGGGGGCCAACGTCCTGACTTTC. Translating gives CASVPAPRGANVLTF.

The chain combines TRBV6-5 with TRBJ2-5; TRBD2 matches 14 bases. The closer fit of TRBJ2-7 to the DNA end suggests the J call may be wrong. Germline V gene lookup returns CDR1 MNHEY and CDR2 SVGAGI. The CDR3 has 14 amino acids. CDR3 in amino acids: CASGLAGGSYEQYF. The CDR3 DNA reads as TGTGCCAGCGGACTAGCGGGAGGCTCCTACGAGCAGTACTTC.

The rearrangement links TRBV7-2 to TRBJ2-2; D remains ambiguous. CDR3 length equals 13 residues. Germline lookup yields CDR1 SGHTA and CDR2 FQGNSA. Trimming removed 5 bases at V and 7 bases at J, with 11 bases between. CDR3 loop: CASSLLGLGELFF. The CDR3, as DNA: TGTGCCAGCAGCCTACTCGGGCTCGGGGAGCTGTTTTTT. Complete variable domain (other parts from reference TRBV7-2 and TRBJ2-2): GAGVSQSPSNKVTEKGKDVELRCDPISGHTALYWYRQSLGQGLEFLIYFQGNSAPDKSGLPSDRFSAERTGGSVSTLTIQRTQQEDSAVYLCASSLLGLGELFFGEGSRLTVL.

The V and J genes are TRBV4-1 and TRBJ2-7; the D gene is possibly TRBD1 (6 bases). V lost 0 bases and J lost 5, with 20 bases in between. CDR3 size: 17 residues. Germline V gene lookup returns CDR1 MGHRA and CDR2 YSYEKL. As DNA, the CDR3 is TGCGCCAGCAGCCAAGATCGGGGCAGGGGATCGGGGCACGAGCAGTACTTC. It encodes CASSQDRGRGSGHEQYF.

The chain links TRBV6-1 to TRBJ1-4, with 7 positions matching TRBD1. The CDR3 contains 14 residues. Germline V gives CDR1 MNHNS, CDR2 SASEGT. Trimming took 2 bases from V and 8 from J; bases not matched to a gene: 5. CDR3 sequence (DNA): TGTGCCAGCAGTGAAAGGCAGGGGGACGAAAAACTGTTTTTT. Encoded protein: CASSERQGDEKLFF.

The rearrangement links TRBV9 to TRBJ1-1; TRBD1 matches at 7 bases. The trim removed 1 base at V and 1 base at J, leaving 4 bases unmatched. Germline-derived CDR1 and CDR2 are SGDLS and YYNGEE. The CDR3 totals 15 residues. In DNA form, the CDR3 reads TGTGCCAGCAGCGTACTACCAGGGGGGAACACTGAAGCTTTCTTT. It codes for CASSVLPGGNTEAFF.

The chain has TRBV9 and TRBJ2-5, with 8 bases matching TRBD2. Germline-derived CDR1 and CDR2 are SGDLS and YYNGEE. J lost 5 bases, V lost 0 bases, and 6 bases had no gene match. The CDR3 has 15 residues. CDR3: CASSVARSSGETQYF. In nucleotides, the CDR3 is TGTGCCAGCAGCGTAGCGAGGTCTAGCGGGGAGACCCAGTACTTC.

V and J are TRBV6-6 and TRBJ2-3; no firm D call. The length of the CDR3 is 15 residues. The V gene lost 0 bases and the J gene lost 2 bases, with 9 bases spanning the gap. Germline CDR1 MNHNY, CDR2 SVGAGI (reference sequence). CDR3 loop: CASSYSKGSTDTQYF. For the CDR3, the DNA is TGTGCCAGCAGTTACTCGAAGGGCTCCACAGATACGCAGTATTTT.

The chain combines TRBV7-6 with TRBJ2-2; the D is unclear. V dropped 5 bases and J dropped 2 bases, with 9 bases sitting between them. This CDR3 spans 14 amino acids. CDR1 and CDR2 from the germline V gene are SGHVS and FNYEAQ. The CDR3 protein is CASSPSQNTGELFF. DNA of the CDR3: TGTGCCAGCAGCCCTTCCCAAAACACCGGGGAGCTGTTTTTT.

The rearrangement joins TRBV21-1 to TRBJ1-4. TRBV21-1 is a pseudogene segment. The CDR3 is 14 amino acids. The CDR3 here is CASSKSLRGEKLFF. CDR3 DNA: TGTGCCAGCAGCAAATCCCTGAGGGGTGAAAAACTGTTTTTT.

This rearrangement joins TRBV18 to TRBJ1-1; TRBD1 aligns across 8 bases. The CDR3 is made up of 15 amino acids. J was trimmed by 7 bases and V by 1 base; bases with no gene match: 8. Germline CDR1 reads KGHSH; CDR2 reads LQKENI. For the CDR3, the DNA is TGTGCCAGCTCACCACGCTCGGACAGGGAGGATGAAGCTTTCTTT. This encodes CASSPRSDREDEAFF.

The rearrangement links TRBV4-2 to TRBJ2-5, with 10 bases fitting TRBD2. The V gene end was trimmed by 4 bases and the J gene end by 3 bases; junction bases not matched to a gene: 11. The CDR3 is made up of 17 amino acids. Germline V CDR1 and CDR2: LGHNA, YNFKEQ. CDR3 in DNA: TGTGCCAGCAGCCTAAAGGCTAGCGGGGGAGGGGAAGAGACCCAGTACTTC. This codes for CASSLKASGGGEETQYF.

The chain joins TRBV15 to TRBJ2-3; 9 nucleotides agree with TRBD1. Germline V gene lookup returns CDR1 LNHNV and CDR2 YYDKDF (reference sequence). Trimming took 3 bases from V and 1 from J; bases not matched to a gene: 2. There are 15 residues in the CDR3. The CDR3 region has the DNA TGTGCCACCAGCAGCCGGGACAGGGGCACAGATACGCAGTATTTT. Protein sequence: CATSSRDRGTDTQYF. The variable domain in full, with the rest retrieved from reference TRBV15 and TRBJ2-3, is DAMVIQNPRYQVTQFGKPVTLSCSQTLNHNVMYWYQQKSSQAPKLLFHYYDKDFNNEADTPDNFQSRRPNTSFCFLDIRSPGLGDTAMYLCATSSRDRGTDTQYFGPGTRLTVL.

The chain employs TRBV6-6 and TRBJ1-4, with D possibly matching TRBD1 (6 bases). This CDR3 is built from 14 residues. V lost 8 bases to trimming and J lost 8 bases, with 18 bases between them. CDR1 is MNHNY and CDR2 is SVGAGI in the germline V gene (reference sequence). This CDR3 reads CASRLLGGQEKLFF. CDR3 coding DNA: TGTGCCAGCCGTTTGCTTGGGGGGCAAGAAAAACTGTTTTTT.

This chain's CDR3 is CASSRLAGIWGETQYF. The CDR3 DNA reads as TGTGCCAGCAGTAGACTAGCGGGAATTTGGGGAGAGACCCAGTACTTC. The chain combines TRBV2 with TRBJ2-5; TRBD2 aligns across 11 bases. Germline V gives CDR1 SNHLY, CDR2 FYNNEI. Trimming removed 5 bases from V and 4 bases from J; junction bases left unmatched: 9. The CDR3 sequence is 16 residues long.

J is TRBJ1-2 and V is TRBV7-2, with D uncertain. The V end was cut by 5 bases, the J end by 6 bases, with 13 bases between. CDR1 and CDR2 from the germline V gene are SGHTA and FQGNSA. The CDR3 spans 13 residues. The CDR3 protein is CASSPSLGNGYTF. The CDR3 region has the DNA TGTGCCAGCAGCCCCTCTCTAGGAAATGGCTACACCTTC.

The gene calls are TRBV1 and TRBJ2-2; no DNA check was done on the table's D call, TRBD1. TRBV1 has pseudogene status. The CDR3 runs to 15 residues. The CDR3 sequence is CTSSPPHRGTGELFF. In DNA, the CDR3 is TGCACCAGCAGCCCCCCCCACAGGGGCACCGGGGAGCTGTTTTTT.